This TCR delta chain was sequenced for a study of gamma-delta T cells after stem cell transplantation. Per the germline V gene, CDR1 is TSWWSYY and CDR2 is QGS. The CDR3 length is 21 residues. The J segment lost 7 bases and the V segment lost 1 base, leaving 24 bases of the junction unmatched. This clone is large (0.1 to 1%) in the sample. TCRdb redid the clone calls on the RT-PCR reads with CATT. The data show approximately 1,500 delta-chain clones, 4% to 4.5% seen once. The sequenced material came from gamma-delta T cells. The sequence was collected from a human donor. It is not recorded whose cells these are; they may come from a transplant donor. The chain employs TRDV1 and TRDJ1; 10 nucleotides align to TRDD3. CDR3 sequence (DNA): TGTGCTCTTGGGGAACGGATCCTACTCGTACTGGGGGATCCCCGAAGGCGTAAACTCATCTTT. Translated: CALGERILLVLGDPRRRKLIF.